Listed here are 13 T cell receptor beta chains from one sample, sequenced in a study of T cell changes during pregnancy in multiple sclerosis. Produced via immunoSEQ multiplex PCR; TCRdb's table is partial and in-frame only. The table has more than 55,000 clones, 91% seen once. This specimen was peripheral blood, taken after pregnancy. All receptors derive from a female donor in good health, enrolled as a control in a pregnancy study.

The chain recombines TRBV5-1 with TRBJ2-3, with TRBD2 identical over 10 bases. Looked up from germline, CDR1 is SGHRS and CDR2 is YFSETQ. This CDR3 is 16 amino acids long. With 4 bases clipped from V and 2 bases from J, the junction kept 7 bases outside the gene matches. CDR3 in amino acids: CASSRDGTSATDTQYF. For the CDR3, the DNA is TGCGCCAGCAGCCGGGACGGGACTAGCGCCACAGATACGCAGTATTTT.

J is TRBJ1-2 and V is TRBV4-2; 7 nucleotides align to TRBD1. The CDR3 length is 18 residues. Germline V lookup: CDR1 LGHNA, CDR2 YNFKEQ. J gave up 0 bases and V 2 bases, and 12 bases lay outside the gene matches. CDR3 nucleotide sequence: TGTGCCAGCAGCCAATACTTCTCCACAGGGGAAACTAACTATGGCTACACCTTC. Residues: CASSQYFSTGETNYGYTF.

CDR3 sequence (DNA): TGCGCCAGCAGCGAAACCCGGGGGGCTTACTACGAGCAGTACTTC. It codes for CASSETRGAYYEQYF. The chain carries TRBV5-1 and TRBJ2-7; tentative D call: TRBD2 (7 bases). Germline CDR1 is SGHRS and CDR2 is YFSETQ. V was shortened by 4 bases and J by 3 bases, with 17 bases between the two germline ends. This CDR3 contains 15 residues.

This chain uses TRBV7-8 with TRBJ2-2, with D unclear. Germline loops: CDR1 SGHVS, CDR2 FQNEAQ. The CDR3 length is 16 residues. V was clipped by 4 bases and J by 0 bases, with 12 bases between them. CDR3 sequence reads: CASSWQRVPNTGELFF. CDR3 DNA sequence: TGTGCCAGCAGCTGGCAACGGGTCCCGAACACCGGGGAGCTGTTTTTT.

V usage is TRBV6-4 and J usage is TRBJ2-1, with a weak D call TRBD2 (6 bases). Trimming took 2 bases from V and 7 from J, leaving 12 bases between them. Germline V gene data show CDR1 as MRHNA and CDR2 as SNTAGT. The CDR3 runs 14 residues. The CDR3 bases are TGTGCCAGCAGTGACATGGGGGGTGGGAATGAGCAGTTCTTC. This gives the protein CASSDMGGGNEQFF.

The gene calls are TRBV11-1 and TRBJ2-7; 10 nucleotides line up with TRBD1. Germline CDR1 is SGHAT and CDR2 is FQDESV (reference sequence). V shed 4 bases and J 1 base; nucleotides not matched to a gene: 4. The CDR3 runs to 15 residues. The CDR3 coding sequence is TGTGCCAGCAGCTCTCGACAGGGGGCATCCTACGAGCAGTACTTC. It is translated as CASSSRQGASYEQYF.

This clone was observed once. The V and J genes are TRBV4-3 and TRBJ2-1, with 7 bases identical to TRBD2. The germline CDR1 and CDR2 sequences are LGHNA and YSLEER. V shed 0 bases, J shed 4 bases, and the junction held 6 bases outside the gene matches. The CDR3 spans 16 residues. The DNA of the CDR3 is TGCGCCAGCAGCCAAGAGGGGGGGAGAGTTTACAATGAGCAGTTCTTC. This translates into CASSQEGGRVYNEQFF.

The chain uses TRBV2 and TRBJ1-1, with 7 positions matching TRBD1. Germline CDR1 reads SNHLY; CDR2 reads FYNNEI. Trimming removed 8 bases from V and 8 bases from J; junction bases left unmatched: 5. The length of the CDR3 is 11 residues. CDR3 nucleotides: TGTGCCAGCGGCCCGGGACAGGAAGCTTTCTTT. Amino acid sequence: CASGPGQEAFF.

The CDR3 sequence is CASSFTGLALSLPGELFF. CDR3 in DNA: TGTGCCAGCAGTTTCACGGGACTAGCTTTAAGCCTGCCCGGGGAGCTGTTTTTT. The chain has TRBV7-2 and TRBJ2-2, with 9 bases identical to TRBD2. Per the germline V gene, CDR1 is SGHTA and CDR2 is FQGNSA. The CDR3 is 18 amino acids. Trimming at V came to 6 bases and at J to 6 bases, leaving 17 bases not matched to a gene.

This chain uses TRBV7-3 with TRBJ1-6; no clear D gene. V lost 2 bases and J 10 bases, leaving 9 bases between the germline ends. This CDR3 comprises 13 residues. From germline, CDR1 is SGHTA and CDR2 FQGTGA. CDR3 sequence: CASSLQNGSPLHF. In nucleotides, the CDR3 is TGTGCCAGCAGCTTACAGAATGGCTCACCCCTCCACTTT.

The V call is TRBV2, the J call TRBJ2-3; D gene unclear. Trimming took off 8 bases at V and 0 bases at J, with 18 bases between the two ends. This CDR3 comprises 16 residues. In germline, CDR1 is SNHLY, CDR2 FYNNEI. CDR3 residues: CASGEGRIFSTDTQYF. The CDR3 DNA reads TGTGCCAGCGGCGAAGGCAGAATCTTTAGCACAGATACGCAGTATTTT.

The genes are TRBV7-2 and TRBJ2-3, with 13 bases that match TRBD2. Looked up from germline, CDR1 is SGHTA and CDR2 is FQGNSA. V dropped 5 bases and J dropped 3; count of bases not matched to a gene: 5. The CDR3 has 16 residues. For the CDR3, the DNA is TGTGCCAGCAGCGGAACTAGCGGGGGGGCTACAGATACGCAGTATTTT. Translated: CASSGTSGGATDTQYF. Based on the CDR3 plus reference TRBV7-2 and TRBJ2-3, the full variable domain is GAGVSQSPSNKVTEKGKDVELRCDPISGHTALYWYRQSLGQGLEFLIYFQGNSAPDKSGLPSDRFSAERTGGSVSTLTIQRTQQEDSAVYLCASSGTSGGATDTQYFGPGTRLTVL.

This clone was seen a handful of times. The CDR3 spells CASKNVAREGTEAFF. The CDR3 region has the DNA TGCGCCAGCAAAAACGTGGCTAGAGAGGGAACTGAAGCTTTCTTT. The chain links TRBV23-1 to TRBJ1-1; unclear D gene. TRBV23-1 is labeled an ORF, and its function is uncertain. V gave up 7 bases and J gave up 5 bases, with 20 bases separating them. The CDR3 has 15 amino acids.